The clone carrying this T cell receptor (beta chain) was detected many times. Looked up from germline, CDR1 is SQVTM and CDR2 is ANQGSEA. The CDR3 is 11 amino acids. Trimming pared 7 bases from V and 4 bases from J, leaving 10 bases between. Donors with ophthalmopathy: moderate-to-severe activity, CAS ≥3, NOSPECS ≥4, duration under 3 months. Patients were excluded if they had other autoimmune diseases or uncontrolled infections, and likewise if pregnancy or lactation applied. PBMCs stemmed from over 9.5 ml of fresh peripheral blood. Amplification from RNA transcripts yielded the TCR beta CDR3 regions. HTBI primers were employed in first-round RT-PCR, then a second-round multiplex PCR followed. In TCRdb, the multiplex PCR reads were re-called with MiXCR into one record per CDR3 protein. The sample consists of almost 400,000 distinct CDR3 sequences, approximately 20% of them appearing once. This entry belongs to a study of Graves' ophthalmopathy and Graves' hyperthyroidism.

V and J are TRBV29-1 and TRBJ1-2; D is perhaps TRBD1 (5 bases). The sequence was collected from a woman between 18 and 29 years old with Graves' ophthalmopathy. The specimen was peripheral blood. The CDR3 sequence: CSAPGPYGYTF. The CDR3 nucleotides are TGCAGCGCCCCGGGGCCCTATGGCTACACCTTC.